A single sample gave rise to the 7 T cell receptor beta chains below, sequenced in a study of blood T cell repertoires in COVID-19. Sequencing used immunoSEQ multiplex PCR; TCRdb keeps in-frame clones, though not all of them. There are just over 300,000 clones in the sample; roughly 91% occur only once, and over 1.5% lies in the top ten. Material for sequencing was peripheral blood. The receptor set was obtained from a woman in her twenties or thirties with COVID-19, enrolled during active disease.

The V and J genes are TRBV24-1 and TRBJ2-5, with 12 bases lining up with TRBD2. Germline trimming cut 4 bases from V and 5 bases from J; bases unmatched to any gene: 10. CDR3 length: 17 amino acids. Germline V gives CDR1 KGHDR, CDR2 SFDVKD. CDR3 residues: CATSDPASGGALETQYF. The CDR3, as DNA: TGTGCCACCAGTGACCCTGCTAGCGGGGGGGCCCTGGAGACCCAGTACTTC.

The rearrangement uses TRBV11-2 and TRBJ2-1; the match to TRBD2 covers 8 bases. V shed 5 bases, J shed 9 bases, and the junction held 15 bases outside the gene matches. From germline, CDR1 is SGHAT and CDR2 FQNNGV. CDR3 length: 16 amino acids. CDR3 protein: CASSGARGEPIIEQFF. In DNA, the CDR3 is TGTGCCAGCAGCGGGGCGCGGGGGGAACCCATCATTGAGCAGTTCTTC.

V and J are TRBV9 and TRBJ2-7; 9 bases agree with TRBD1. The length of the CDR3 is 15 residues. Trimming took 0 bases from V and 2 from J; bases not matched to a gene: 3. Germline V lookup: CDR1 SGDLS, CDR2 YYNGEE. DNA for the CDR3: TGTGCCAGCAGCGTAGGAACAGGGGGCGCCTACGAGCAGTACTTC. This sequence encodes CASSVGTGGAYEQYF.

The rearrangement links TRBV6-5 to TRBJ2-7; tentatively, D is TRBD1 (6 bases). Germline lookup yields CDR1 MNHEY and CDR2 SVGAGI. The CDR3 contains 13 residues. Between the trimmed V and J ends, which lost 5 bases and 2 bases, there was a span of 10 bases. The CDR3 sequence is CASSRQDTYEQYF. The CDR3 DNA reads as TGTGCCAGCAGTAGACAGGATACCTACGAGCAGTACTTC.

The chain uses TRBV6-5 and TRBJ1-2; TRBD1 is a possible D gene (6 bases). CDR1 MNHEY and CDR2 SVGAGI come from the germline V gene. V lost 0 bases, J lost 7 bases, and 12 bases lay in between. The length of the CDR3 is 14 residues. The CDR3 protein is CASSYSLGAGGYTF. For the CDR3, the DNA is TGTGCCAGCAGTTACTCCCTGGGGGCTGGTGGCTACACCTTC.

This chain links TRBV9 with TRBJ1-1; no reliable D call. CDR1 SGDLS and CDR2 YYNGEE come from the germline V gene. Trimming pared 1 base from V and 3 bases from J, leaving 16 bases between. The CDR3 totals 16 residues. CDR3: CASSVLSSGGYTEAFF. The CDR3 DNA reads TGTGCCAGCAGCGTATTAAGCTCCGGAGGGTACACTGAAGCTTTCTTT.

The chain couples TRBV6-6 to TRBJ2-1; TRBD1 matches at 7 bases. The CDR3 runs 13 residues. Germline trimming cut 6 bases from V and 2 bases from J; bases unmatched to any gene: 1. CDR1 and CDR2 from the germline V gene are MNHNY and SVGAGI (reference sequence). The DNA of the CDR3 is TGTGCCAGCAGCCAGGGGGCCTACAATGAGCAGTTCTTC. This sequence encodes CASSQGAYNEQFF.